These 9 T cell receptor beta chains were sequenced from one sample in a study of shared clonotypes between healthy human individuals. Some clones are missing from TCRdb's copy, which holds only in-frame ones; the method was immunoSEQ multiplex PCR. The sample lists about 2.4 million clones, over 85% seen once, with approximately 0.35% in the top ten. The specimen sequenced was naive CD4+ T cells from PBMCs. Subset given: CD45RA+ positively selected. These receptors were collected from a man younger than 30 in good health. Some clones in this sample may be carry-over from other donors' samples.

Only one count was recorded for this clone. DNA of the CDR3: TGTGCCTGGAGTGTCCGAATTACCTCCTACGAGCAGTACTTC. It codes for CAWSVRITSYEQYF. The chain links TRBV30 to TRBJ2-7; D remains unclear. CDR1 and CDR2 (germline): GTSNPN, SVGIG (reference sequence). Trimming stripped 0 bases from V and 0 bases from J, with 9 bases between. The CDR3 consists of 14 residues.

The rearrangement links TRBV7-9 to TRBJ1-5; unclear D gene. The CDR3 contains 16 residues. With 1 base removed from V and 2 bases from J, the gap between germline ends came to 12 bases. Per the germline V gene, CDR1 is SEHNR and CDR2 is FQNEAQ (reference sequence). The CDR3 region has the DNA TGTGCCAGCAGCTTAGTGGTGGGTTTGGGCAATCAGCCCCAGCATTTT. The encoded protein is CASSLVVGLGNQPQHF.

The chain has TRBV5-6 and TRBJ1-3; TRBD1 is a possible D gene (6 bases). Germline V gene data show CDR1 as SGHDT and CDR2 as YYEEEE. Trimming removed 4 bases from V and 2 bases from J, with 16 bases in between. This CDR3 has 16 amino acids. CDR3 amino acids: CASSGWQGWTGNTIYF. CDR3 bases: TGTGCCAGCAGCGGCTGGCAGGGGTGGACTGGAAACACCATATATTTT.

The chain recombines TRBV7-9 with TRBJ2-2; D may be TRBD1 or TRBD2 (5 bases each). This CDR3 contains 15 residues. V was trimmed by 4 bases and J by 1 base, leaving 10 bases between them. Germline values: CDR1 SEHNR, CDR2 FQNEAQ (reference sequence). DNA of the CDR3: TGTGCCAGCAGCTGGGGACCCATGAACACCGGGGAGCTGTTTTTT. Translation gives CASSWGPMNTGELFF.

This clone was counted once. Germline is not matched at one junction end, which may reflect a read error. The CDR3: CASSEAVRNF. The CDR3 region has the DNA TGTGCCAGCAGTGAAGCAGTAAGAAACTTC. This chain connects TRBV6-1 to TRBJ2-7; D ambiguous. This CDR3 is built from 10 residues. CDR1 is MNHNS and CDR2 is SASEGT in the germline V gene.

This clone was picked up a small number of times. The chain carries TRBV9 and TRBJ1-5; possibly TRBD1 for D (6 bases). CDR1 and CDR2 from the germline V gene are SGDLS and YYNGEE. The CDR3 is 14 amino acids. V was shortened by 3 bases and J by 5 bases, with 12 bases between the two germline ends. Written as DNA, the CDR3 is TGTGCCAGCAGCGCCGGGACATCCCATCAGCCCCAGCATTTT. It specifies CASSAGTSHQPQHF.

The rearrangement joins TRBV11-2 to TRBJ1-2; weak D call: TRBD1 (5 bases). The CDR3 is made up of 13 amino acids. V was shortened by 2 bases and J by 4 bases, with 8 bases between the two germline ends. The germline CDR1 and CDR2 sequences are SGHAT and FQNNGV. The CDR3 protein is CASSLTGVYGYTF. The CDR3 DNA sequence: TGTGCCAGCAGCTTAACAGGAGTCTATGGCTACACCTTC.

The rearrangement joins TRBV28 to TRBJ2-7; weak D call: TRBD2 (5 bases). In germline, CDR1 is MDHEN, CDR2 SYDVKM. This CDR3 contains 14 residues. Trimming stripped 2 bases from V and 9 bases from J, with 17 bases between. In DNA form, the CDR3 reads TGTGCCAGCAGTTTAGAGGACTTTAGGATCCGGCAGTACTTC. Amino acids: CASSLEDFRIRQYF.

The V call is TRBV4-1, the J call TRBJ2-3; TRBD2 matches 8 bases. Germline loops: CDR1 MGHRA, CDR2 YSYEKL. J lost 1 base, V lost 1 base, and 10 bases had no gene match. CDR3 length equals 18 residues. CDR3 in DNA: TGCGCCAGCAGCCAAGCATTCCCCCTACTAGCGGGCACAGATACGCAGTATTTT. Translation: CASSQAFPLLAGTDTQYF.